The 5 T cell receptor beta chains listed next were all sequenced from one sample in a study of graft-versus-host responses after intestinal transplantation (dated by TCRdb to about 2021). Library preparation was by the immunoSEQ multiplex PCR assay. TCRdb's version of the immuneACCESS table is confined to in-frame rearrangements and falls short of the full clone set. An unresolved V gene accounts for under half of the shortfall where checked; the remainder is of unknown origin. This sample lists 95,000 or so clones; around 90% were detected once. The ten largest clones add up to roughly 15% of the sample. The source material was PBMCs, sampled approximately 420 days after intestinal transplant. These receptors originate from a human patient who received an intestinal transplant, so some T cells may come from the graft donor.

The V and J genes are TRBV6-1 and TRBJ2-7; the D is unclear. The CDR3 is 13 residues long. With 5 bases removed from V and 2 bases from J, the gap between germline ends came to 10 bases. The germline V gene has CDR1 MNHNS and CDR2 SASEGT. CDR3 region: CASSSARPYEQYF. The CDR3 DNA is TGTGCCAGCAGTTCGGCCAGACCCTACGAGCAGTACTTC.

This chain connects TRBV6-1 to TRBJ2-1; 8 bases align to TRBD2. CDR3 length: 15 amino acids. Germline V lookup: CDR1 MNHNS, CDR2 SASEGT. V gave up 1 base and J gave up 6 bases; unmatched junction bases: 5. The CDR3 DNA reads as TGTGCCAGCAGTGAAGGGGCGGGGGGACCCAATGAGCAGTTCTTC. Its translation: CASSEGAGGPNEQFF.

This clone has a single count. V and J are TRBV7-9 and TRBJ1-2; tentative D call: TRBD1 (5 bases). Trimming removed 5 bases at V and 6 bases at J, with 16 bases between. This CDR3 comprises 14 residues. Germline-derived CDR1 and CDR2 are SEHNR and FQNEAQ (reference sequence). The CDR3 loop is CASSHPGLGDGYTF. CDR3 in DNA: TGTGCCAGCAGCCACCCAGGCCTGGGGGATGGCTACACCTTC.

V and J are TRBV5-6 and TRBJ2-7, with D possibly called TRBD1 or TRBD2 (5 bases each). V dropped 0 bases and J dropped 5 bases, with 15 bases sitting between them. Germline CDR1 SGHDT, CDR2 YYEEEE. The CDR3 extends over 15 amino acids. Written as DNA, the CDR3 is TGTGCCAGCAGCTTGGCCCCAGGGCCGAGGGACGAGCAGTACTTC. Its protein is CASSLAPGPRDEQYF.

V is TRBV6-6 and J is TRBJ1-5; 7 bases map to TRBD1. The trim removed 2 bases at V and 2 bases at J, leaving 3 bases unmatched. This CDR3 has 15 residues. CDR1 and CDR2 from the germline V gene are MNHNY and SVGAGI (reference sequence). The CDR3 DNA is TGTGCCAGCAGTTACGTTCAGGGGGGCAATCAGCCCCAGCATTTT. Its protein is CASSYVQGGNQPQHF.